Each of the 14 T cell receptor beta chains below was sequenced from the same sample in a study of OX40 agonist ivuxolimab in advanced cancers. TCRdb's table, derived via immunoSEQ multiplex PCR, lists solely in-frame clones and lacks some. The table records more than 45,000 clones, roughly 77% of them present only once. Sequencing used CD4+ or CD8+ T cells sorted from blood, obtained in a trial of the OX40 agonist ivuxolimab. The source is an adult with an advanced solid tumor such as melanoma, head and neck, liver or kidney cancer.

This clone appeared a few times. One end of the junction fails to match germline, which may point to a read error. The chain uses TRBV7-7 and TRBJ2-2; the D is unclear. This CDR3 comprises 12 residues. Looked up from germline, CDR1 is SSHAT and CDR2 is FNYEAQ (reference sequence). CDR3: CASSLESGELFF. DNA for the CDR3: TGTGCTAGCAGCTTAGAGTCTGGGGAGCTGTTTTTT.

This rearrangement joins TRBV6-6 to TRBJ1-1, with D tentatively TRBD1 (6 bases). This CDR3 region has 16 residues. V shed 2 bases and J shed 0 bases, with 13 bases lying between them. The germline CDR1 and CDR2 sequences are MNHNY and SVGAGI (reference sequence). CDR3 loop: CASSYAGVIMNTEAFF. CDR3 nucleotide sequence: TGTGCCAGCAGTTACGCAGGGGTTATCATGAACACTGAAGCTTTCTTT.

The CDR3 nucleotides read TGCGCCAGCAGCTTGGCCCCGGGACAGGGGTACAATGAGCAGTTCTTC. As protein: CASSLAPGQGYNEQFF. V gene TRBV5-1 combines with J gene TRBJ2-1; 10 nucleotides line up with TRBD1. The CDR3 has 16 amino acids. V lost 0 bases and J lost 4; bases outside the gene matches: 4. Germline CDR1 and CDR2: SGHRS and YFSETQ.

The chain carries TRBV11-2 and TRBJ2-5; D is unclear. This CDR3 spans 14 amino acids. Germline CDR1 is SGHAT and CDR2 is FQNNGV. Trimming removed 4 bases at V and 1 base at J, with 10 bases between. The CDR3 loop reads CASSSGAVQETQYF. CDR3 coding DNA: TGTGCCAGCAGCTCCGGAGCCGTCCAAGAGACCCAGTACTTC.

The chain has TRBV30 and TRBJ1-3; no clear D gene. Germline-derived CDR1 and CDR2 are GTSNPN and SVGIG (reference sequence). The CDR3 extends over 16 amino acids. Deletions cut 4 bases from V and 0 bases from J, with 16 bases between. As DNA, the CDR3 is TGTGCCTGGATAGAAATTGGAGCCCTCTCTGGAAACACCATATATTTT. Translating gives CAWIEIGALSGNTIYF.

The count of this clone is one. This chain links TRBV6-5 with TRBJ1-3; the D is unclear. Germline assignment: CDR1 MNHEY and CDR2 SVGAGI. The length of the CDR3 is 15 residues. With 0 bases removed from V and 1 base from J, the gap between germline ends came to 7 bases. CDR3 sequence (DNA): TGTGCCAGCAGTTACTCGACGGTGTCTGGAAACACCATATATTTT. Translating gives CASSYSTVSGNTIYF.

This clone occurred a few times. The rearrangement links TRBV6-1 to TRBJ1-1; D not resolved. CDR3 size: 14 residues. Germline V CDR1 and CDR2: MNHNS, SASEGT. The V end was cut by 2 bases, the J end by 4 bases, with 11 bases between. This CDR3 is CASSESRVGTEAFF. The DNA for the CDR3 is TGTGCCAGCAGTGAAAGTAGGGTGGGCACTGAAGCTTTCTTT.

A few counts support this clone. This chain links TRBV30 with TRBJ1-1; no firm D call. The CDR3 covers 13 residues. Between the trimmed V and J ends, which lost 0 bases and 3 bases, there was a span of 8 bases. Germline V gene data show CDR1 as GTSNPN and CDR2 as SVGIG (reference sequence). The CDR3 region has the DNA TGTGCCTGGAGTGTACAAGGTGACACTGAAGCTTTCTTT. Translating it yields CAWSVQGDTEAFF.

The V gene is TRBV5-4, the J gene TRBJ2-1; TRBD2 is a possible D gene (6 bases). Trimming took off 4 bases at V and 3 bases at J, with 8 bases between the two ends. There are 13 residues in the CDR3. The germline V gene has CDR1 SGHNT and CDR2 YYREEE (reference sequence). The CDR3 loop reads CASSPGLYNEQFF. Here the CDR3 DNA reads TGTGCCAGCAGCCCGGGACTCTACAATGAGCAGTTCTTC.

The rearrangement links TRBV2 to TRBJ2-7; weak D call: TRBD1 (6 bases). V lost 6 bases and J lost 0, with 12 bases in between. This CDR3 region has 14 residues. CDR1 and CDR2 (germline): SNHLY, FYNNEI. DNA of the CDR3: TGTGCCAGCAGAGACAGGCAGATCTCCTACGAGCAGTACTTC. Protein product: CASRDRQISYEQYF.

In its sample, this clone was seen a few times. The chain links TRBV6-5 to TRBJ1-5; perhaps TRBD1 as D (6 bases). The germline V gene encodes CDR1 MNHEY and CDR2 SVGAGI. The CDR3 runs to 15 residues. Trimming removed 5 bases from V and 5 bases from J, with 16 bases in between. CDR3 amino acids: CASSTNQGTHQPQHF. The CDR3 DNA sequence: TGTGCCAGCAGTACAAATCAGGGGACCCATCAGCCCCAGCATTTT.

This clone turned up a few times. The chain carries TRBV29-1 and TRBJ1-1; possible D gene TRBD1, 6 bases. Trimming stripped 8 bases from V and 2 bases from J, with 15 bases between. CDR1 and CDR2 (germline): SQVTM, ANQGSEA. The CDR3 spans 13 residues. Here the CDR3 reads CSSSGGANTEAFF. Here the CDR3 DNA reads TGCAGCTCCAGTGGGGGGGCTAACACTGAAGCTTTCTTT.

A few counts support this clone. The CDR3: CASSIRGRGGNSNQPQHF. CDR3 nucleotide sequence: TGTGCCAGTAGTATACGGGGCAGGGGAGGGAATAGCAATCAGCCCCAGCATTTT. The chain employs TRBV19 and TRBJ1-5, with D perhaps matching TRBD1 (6 bases). Looked up from germline, CDR1 is LNHDA and CDR2 is SQIVND (reference sequence). V was shortened by 2 bases and J by 0 bases, with 17 bases between the two germline ends. The length of the CDR3 is 18 residues.

V and J are TRBV11-3 and TRBJ2-7, with D perhaps assigned TRBD1 or TRBD2 (5 bases each). Trimming left V 5 bases short and J 0 bases short, with 11 bases between. There are 14 residues in the CDR3. Germline lookup yields CDR1 SGHNT and CDR2 YENEEA. This CDR3 reads CASSARDGSYEQYF. The CDR3 DNA sequence: TGTGCCAGCAGCGCCCGGGACGGCTCCTACGAGCAGTACTTC.